Below, one T cell receptor beta chain is given with its context. The sample originates from a study of spatial heterogeneity in lung cancer. Across the study: PBMC collected at follow-up were sequenced when available, a median of about 2 years after resection. Sequence detection consistently recorded a greater number of beta-chain than alpha-chain sequences.

The time point denotes: blood at routine non-recurrence follow-up after resection. The input material, whole RNA from tumor, nontumor lung or frozen PBMC, was sequenced unsorted. V lost 5 bases, J lost 4 bases, and 12 bases lay in between. CDR3 size: 13 residues. Germline assignment: CDR1 DFQATT and CDR2 SNEGSKA (reference sequence). TCR cDNA molecules each had a unique molecular identifier. TCRdb called the 5' RACE reads again in MiXCR, with one record for every CDR3 protein. The sample has more than 75,000 distinct CDR3 sequences, approximately 19% seen once. The V call is TRBV20-1, the J call TRBJ2-1, with a weak D call TRBD2 (5 bases). The specimen was PBMCs, collected at follow-up. The source is a male donor with early-stage non-small cell lung cancer. CDR3 nucleotide sequence: TGCAGTGCTCCCGGACTGTTATACAATGAGCAGTTCTTC. It specifies CSAPGLLYNEQFF.